These T cell receptor beta chains were read from a single sample in a study of vaccination and CD4 T cells after COVID-19. Via MiXCR, TCRdb re-called the PCR reads, giving one row per CDR3 protein. The table shows about 9,200 distinct CDR3 sequences, with 60% occurring only once. No antigens are known for them. The material was cultured CD4+ T cells from blood, obtained after SARS-CoV-2 vaccination. All receptors come from a human donor with COVID-19. Both conserved end residues are part of each CDR3. D genes are given only for firm matches. Clone sizes are given selectively: once, few, many, or a class where the clone is expanded.

V	D	J	size	CDR3	DNA
TRBV20-1	TRBD1	TRBJ1-3	few	CSALGQAIARGTIYF	TGCAGTGCTCTCGGACAGGCGATTGCCCGGGGCACCATATATTTT
TRBV6-1	NA	TRBJ1-2	NA	CASRSKGSLGYTF	TGTGCCAGCCGCTCAAAAGGGTCTCTTGGCTACACCTTC
TRBV19	TRBD1	TRBJ1-2	NA	CASNSFPQGLDGYTF	TGTGCCAGTAATTCCTTTCCACAGGGGTTGGATGGCTACACCTTC
TRBV6-1	NA	TRBJ1-5	NA	CASRGGGGNQPQHF	TGTGCCAGTCGGGGGGGGGGCGGCAATCAGCCCCAGCATTTT
TRBV15	TRBD1	TRBJ1-3	NA	CATSWDRGNGNTIYF	TGTGCCACCAGCTGGGACAGGGGGAATGGAAACACCATATATTTT
TRBV6-5	NA	TRBJ1-6	NA	CASSYSTSQGSSYNSPLHF	TGTGCCAGCAGTTACTCGACGTCTCAGGGGAGCTCCTATAATTCACCCCTCCACTTT
TRBV6-2/TRBV6-3	NA	TRBJ1-2	NA	CASTEKSYGYTF	TGTGCCAGCACCGAAAAAAGTTATGGCTACACCTTC
TRBV5-4	NA	TRBJ1-2	NA	CASSLAGGTYGYTF	TGTGCCAGCAGCTTGGCCGGTGGAACCTATGGCTACACCTTC
TRBV15	NA	TRBJ2-3	NA	CATSRDPSGRPDTQYF	TGTGCCACCAGCAGAGATCCCTCAGGGCGTCCAGATACGCAGTATTTT
TRBV6-1	NA	TRBJ1-2	NA	CASRDTYGYTF	TGTGCCAGCAGAGACACCTATGGCTACACCTTC
TRBV24-1	NA	TRBJ1-5	NA	CATSDGGQGNQPQHF	TGTGCCACCAGTGATGGTGGTCAGGGGAATCAGCCCCAGCATTTT
TRBV2	NA	TRBJ2-5	once	CASSEGIARETQYF	TGTGCCAGCAGTGAGGGGATTGCGAGGGAGACCCAGTACTTC
TRBV5-5	NA	TRBJ2-3	NA	CASSPLGGSTDTQYF	TGTGCCAGCAGCCCTCTTGGCGGGAGCACAGATACGCAGTATTTT
TRBV2	NA	TRBJ2-7	NA	CASGGVFEYEQYF	TGTGCCAGCGGCGGGGTGTTTGAATACGAGCAGTACTTC
TRBV15	NA	TRBJ2-6	NA	CATSRDRFSGANVLTF	TGTGCCACCAGCAGAGACCGGTTCTCTGGGGCCAACGTCCTGACTTTC
TRBV7-6	NA	TRBJ2-2	NA	CASSLAGELFF	TGTGCCAGCAGCTTAGCCGGGGAGCTGTTTTTT
TRBV20-1	NA	TRBJ1-1	few	CSAETGKGTEAFF	TGCAGTGCTGAAACAGGGAAAGGCACTGAAGCTTTCTTT
TRBV6-1	NA	TRBJ2-5	NA	CATCGTSETQYF	TGTGCCACATGCGGGACATCGGAGACCCAGTACTTC
TRBV6-1	NA	TRBJ2-7	few	CASIKEGGGYEQYF	TGTGCCAGCATCAAAGAAGGTGGAGGCTACGAGCAGTACTTC
TRBV12-3/TRBV12-4	NA	TRBJ2-5	few	CASSLSRETQYF	TGTGCCAGCAGTTTATCTAGAGAGACCCAGTACTTC
TRBV24-1	NA	TRBJ2-3	NA	CATSVGPSTDTQYF	TGTGCCACCAGTGTCGGCCCAAGCACAGATACGCAGTATTTT
TRBV6-1	NA	TRBJ1-6	NA	CASRPRLDNSPLHF	TGTGCCAGCCGTCCGAGGCTGGATAATTCACCCCTCCACTTT
TRBV6-2/TRBV6-3	TRBD1	TRBJ1-2	few	CASSRGQGLEGYTF	TGTGCCAGCAGTAGGGGACAGGGGCTGGAAGGCTACACCTTC
TRBV11-2	TRBD1	TRBJ1-1	once	CASSATGQGGAEAFF	TGTGCCAGCAGCGCCACGGGACAGGGGGGTGCTGAAGCTTTCTTT
TRBV11-3	NA	TRBJ2-6	few	CASSLGGLGANVLTF	TGTGCCAGCAGCTTAGGAGGTCTTGGGGCCAACGTCCTGACTTTC
TRBV5-1	TRBD1	TRBJ2-5	NA	CASSLDGQGVYRYF	TGCGCCAGCAGCTTGGACGGACAGGGTGTGTACCGGTACTTC
TRBV7-9	TRBD1	TRBJ2-5	few	CASSRPGTVEETQYF	TGTGCCAGCAGCCGGCCCGGGACAGTCGAAGAGACCCAGTACTTC
TRBV10-1	TRBD2	TRBJ2-5	NA	CASSVSGKETQYF	TGCGCCAGCAGTGTTAGCGGGAAAGAGACCCAGTACTTC
TRBV20-1	NA	TRBJ1-2	NA	CSARDGGRGYGYTF	TGCAGTGCTAGGGACGGGGGAAGAGGCTATGGCTACACCTTC
TRBV20-1	TRBD1	TRBJ1-6	few	CSARGQGNSPLHF	TGCAGTGCTAGGGGACAGGGGAATTCACCCCTCCACTTT
TRBV7-8	NA	TRBJ1-1	few	CASSLDRSRAEAFF	TGTGCCAGCAGCTTAGACAGGTCAAGAGCTGAAGCTTTCTTT
TRBV5-4	NA	TRBJ2-5	NA	CASSLGGYYTQYF	TGTGCCAGCAGCTTGGGTGGCTACTACACCCAGTACTTC
TRBV7-7	TRBD2	TRBJ2-3	NA	CASSPGTSGGTDTQYF	TGTGCTAGCAGCCCTGGGACTAGCGGGGGCACAGATACGCAGTATTTT
TRBV5-4	NA	TRBJ2-5	NA	CASSLLGRGETQYF	TGTGCCAGCAGCTTGTTGGGCCGGGGCGAGACCCAGTACTTC
TRBV6-1	NA	TRBJ2-3	NA	CASSEGRVTDTQYF	TGTGCCAGCAGTGAAGGCAGGGTGACAGATACGCAGTATTTT
TRBV6-1	NA	TRBJ1-2	NA	CASRPTGGYGYTF	TGTGCCAGCAGACCTACAGGTGGCTATGGCTACACCTTC
TRBV20-1	TRBD1	TRBJ1-2	few	CSGPGTASDGYTF	TGCAGTGGCCCCGGGACAGCTTCAGATGGCTACACCTTC
TRBV6-2/TRBV6-3	TRBD1	TRBJ2-1	NA	CASSRPRQGASYEQFF	TGTGCCAGCAGCCGCCCGCGACAGGGGGCTTCGTATGAGCAGTTCTTC
TRBV15	TRBD1	TRBJ2-7	few	CATSRGGTGGPEQYF	TGTGCCACCAGCAGAGGCGGGACAGGGGGACCCGAGCAGTACTTC
TRBV15	NA	TRBJ2-5	few	CATQDGSQETQYF	TGTGCCACCCAAGACGGTTCCCAAGAGACCCAGTACTTC
TRBV6-2/TRBV6-3	NA	TRBJ2-7	NA	CASSYGSGKYEQYF	TGTGCCAGCAGTTACGGGTCAGGGAAATACGAGCAGTACTTC